Reported below is one T cell receptor beta chain. Its target is unknown. The germline CDR1 and CDR2 sequences are KGHSH and LQKENI. After removal of 3 bases from V and 1 base from J, the junction contained 8 bases not matched to a gene. There are 16 residues in the CDR3. RNA transcripts gave rise to amplified TCR beta CDR3 regions. A set of HTBI primers served as the primers for a first-round RT-PCR of the TCR CDR3. TCRdb used MiXCR to reprocess the multiplex PCR reads, holding one entry per CDR3 protein. The sample lists 600,000 to 650,000 distinct CDR3 sequences, less than 25% occurring once. The sample belongs to a study of T cells in Graves' hyperthyroidism and ophthalmopathy. Findings and limits, study-wide: Within blood appeared most thyroid clonotypes that had expanded above 0.001.

The study excluded patients with uncontrolled infection, other autoimmune disease, pregnancy or lactation. The V gene is TRBV18, the J gene TRBJ1-1; 7 bases agree with TRBD1. The specimen sequenced was blood. This receptor was identified in a man aged 25 to 40 with Graves' ophthalmopathy. The CDR3 spells CASSPKGQTQNTEAFF. CDR3 DNA: TGTGCCAGCTCACCCAAGGGACAGACACAGAACACTGAAGCTTTCTTT.